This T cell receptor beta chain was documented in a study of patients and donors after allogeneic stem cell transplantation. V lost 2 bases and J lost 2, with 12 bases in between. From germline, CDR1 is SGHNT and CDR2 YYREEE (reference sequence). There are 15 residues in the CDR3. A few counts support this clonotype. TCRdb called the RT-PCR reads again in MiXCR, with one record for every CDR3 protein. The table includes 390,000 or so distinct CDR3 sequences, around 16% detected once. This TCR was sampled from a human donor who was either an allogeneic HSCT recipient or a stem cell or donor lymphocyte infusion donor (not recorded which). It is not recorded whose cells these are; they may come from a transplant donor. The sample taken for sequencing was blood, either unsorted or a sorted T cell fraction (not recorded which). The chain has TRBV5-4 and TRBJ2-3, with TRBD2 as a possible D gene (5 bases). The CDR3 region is CASSLIQRTTDTQYF. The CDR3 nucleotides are TGTGCCAGCAGCTTAATCCAGCGGACCACAGATACGCAGTATTTT.